The T cell receptor beta chain under discussion was sequenced for a study of human T cells and chemical hapten exposure. Study summary: Skin of the upper inner arm, approximately 2 cm by approximately 2 cm, received 2% DPC for sensitization.

Attachment of unique molecular identifiers to individual cDNA molecules was performed in the library. Source study methods: TCR counts had a median of about 99,000 per sample and spanned roughly 23,224 to 690,600. TCRdb ran MiXCR on the RACE reads and lists one entry per CDR3 protein. The V and J calls here are based on TCRdb, not the publication. The data contain some 380,000 distinct CDR3 sequences, around 4.8% of them singletons. Germline CDR1 reads SNHLY; CDR2 reads FYNNEI. This CDR3 is built from 14 residues. V gave up 0 bases and J gave up 0 bases, with 6 bases separating them. This clonotype was detected only a few times. The time point is: patch test 1, 2 weeks after DPC sensitization. Treatment of the sample: therapeutic diphenylcyclopropenone sensitization with weekly scalp DPC.

This receptor was taken from a woman aged 50 to 60 with alopecia areata. Some clones in this sample may be carry-over from other donors' samples. Sequenced material: whole blood, taken in connection with sensitization to the hapten diphenylcyclopropenone (DPC). The J gene is TRBJ2-7, the V gene TRBV2, with unresolved D. The CDR3 DNA follows: TGTGCCAGCAGTGAAGCGACGGGCTCCTACGAGCAGTACTTC. Protein sequence: CASSEATGSYEQYF.